The 7 T cell receptor beta chains presented below share a single source sample, sequenced in a study of T cells in Graves' hyperthyroidism and ophthalmopathy. TCR beta CDR3 sequences were amplified from RNA transcripts. The HTBI set primed first-round TCR CDR3 RT-PCR. TCRdb independently ran MiXCR on the multiplex PCR reads; one entry per CDR3 protein. The sample includes around 690,000 distinct CDR3 sequences, 15% to 20% seen only once; the top ten take about a sixth. Specimen: blood. These receptor sequences come from a man aged 50-60 years with Graves' hyperthyroidism.

This clonotype was seen a handful of times. V and J are TRBV5-1 and TRBJ1-2, with TRBD1 identical over 7 bases. Germline V gives CDR1 SGHRS, CDR2 YFSETQ. The junction had 5 bases not matched to a gene; V was cut back by 2 bases and J by 7 bases. The CDR3 contains 13 residues. The CDR3 DNA follows: TGCGCCAGCAGCTTTAGACAGGGTGCTGGCTACACCTTC. Amino acid sequence: CASSFRQGAGYTF. Using reference TRBV5-1 and TRBJ1-2 for the parts outside the CDR3, the full variable domain is KAGVTQTPRYLIKTRGQQVTLSCSPISGHRSVSWYQQTPGQGLQFLFEYFSETQRNKGNFPGRFSGRQFSNSRSEMNVSTLELGDSALYLCASSFRQGAGYTFGSGTRLTVV.

The chain is built from TRBV20-1 and TRBJ1-5; 7 bases are shared with TRBD1. V lost 4 bases and J lost 3; bases outside the gene matches: 6. In germline, CDR1 is DFQATT, CDR2 SNEGSKA (reference sequence). The CDR3 sequence is 14 residues long. DNA for the CDR3: TGCAGTGCTATGGACAGGCAGGTCAATCAGCCCCAGCATTTT. Amino acids: CSAMDRQVNQPQHF.

This clonotype occurred a few times. V is TRBV30 and J is TRBJ1-1; no reliable D call. Germline CDR1 reads GTSNPN; CDR2 reads SVGIG (reference sequence). There are 14 residues in the CDR3. The V and J ends lost 2 bases and 6 bases respectively, with 16 bases between them. DNA for the CDR3: TGTGCCTGGAGTCTAACCGGCATTTCGGCTGAAGCTTTCTTT. Protein sequence: CAWSLTGISAEAFF.

The CDR3 loop is CAISLSLYRDVNTGELFF. CDR3 nucleotide sequence: TGTGCCATCAGCCTATCCTTATACCGGGACGTCAACACCGGGGAGCTGTTTTTT. This chain joins TRBV10-3 and TRBJ2-2; D may match TRBD1 or TRBD2 (5 bases each). V was clipped by 6 bases and J by 2 bases, with 22 bases between them. This CDR3 region has 18 residues. Germline CDR1 ENHRY, CDR2 SYGVKD.

In this sample, this clonotype turned up many times. This chain links TRBV5-1 with TRBJ2-3; D uncertain. The CDR3 spans 15 residues. V lost 5 bases to trimming and J lost 3 bases, with 16 bases between them. Germline assignment: CDR1 SGHRS and CDR2 YFSETQ. As DNA, the CDR3 is TGCGCCAGCAGGCCTGACGGTAGACAAACAGATACGCAGTATTTT. Protein: CASRPDGRQTDTQYF.

This chain links TRBV6-5 with TRBJ2-7; D unclear. This CDR3 contains 12 residues. Germline V gene data show CDR1 as MNHEY and CDR2 as SVGAGI. V gave up 2 bases and J gave up 7 bases, with 9 bases separating them. This CDR3 reads CASSYPWWEQYF. CDR3 bases: TGTGCCAGCAGTTACCCTTGGTGGGAGCAGTACTTC.

This clonotype occurred many times. V gene TRBV3-1 combines with J gene TRBJ2-5; 11 nucleotides line up with TRBD1. After removal of 4 bases from V and 2 bases from J, the junction contained 9 bases not matched to a gene. The germline V gene encodes CDR1 LGHDT and CDR2 YNNKEL (reference sequence). The CDR3 runs 17 residues. CDR3 coding DNA: TGTGCCAGCAGCCCCTCTTGGGGGACAGGGGGACAAGAGACCCAGTACTTC. It is translated as CASSPSWGTGGQETQYF.